This T cell receptor beta chain is drawn from a study of cytomegalovirus exposure and HLA in healthy donors. Study-level information: Out of about 190 million T cells, an earlier analysis found around 120 million unique TCR beta sequences in total.

PCR used 60 Vbeta primers and 13 Jbeta primers. Original processing notes: There were around 77 million unique TCR beta chains by a later count, and some 11 million of them were shared. TCRdb keeps only in-frame clones here, not all; method: immunoSEQ multiplex PCR. V, J and clone size were drawn from that table, and D and trimming were deduced from the DNA. Its table records 200,000 or so clones. Germline CDR1 MDHEN, CDR2 SYDVKM. The CDR3 is 16 amino acids. Trimming left V 3 bases short and J 1 base short, with 15 bases between. A note on this clone: Its matching antigen is unknown.

Study findings and constraints: Across HLA loci, a later analysis found differing TCR association rates, with DRB1 most and HLA-C fewest. Specificity of a few CMV-associated chains for CMV antigens was verified in vitro.

This sequence was found in a girl aged 2 to 9 in good health and CMV-seropositive. The rearrangement links TRBV28 to TRBJ2-5; the D gene is possibly TRBD1 (6 bases). Input material: PBMCs. The CDR3 reads CASSLTGGESQETQYF. As DNA, the CDR3 is TGTGCCAGCAGTTTGACTGGGGGCGAATCCCAAGAGACCCAGTACTTC.